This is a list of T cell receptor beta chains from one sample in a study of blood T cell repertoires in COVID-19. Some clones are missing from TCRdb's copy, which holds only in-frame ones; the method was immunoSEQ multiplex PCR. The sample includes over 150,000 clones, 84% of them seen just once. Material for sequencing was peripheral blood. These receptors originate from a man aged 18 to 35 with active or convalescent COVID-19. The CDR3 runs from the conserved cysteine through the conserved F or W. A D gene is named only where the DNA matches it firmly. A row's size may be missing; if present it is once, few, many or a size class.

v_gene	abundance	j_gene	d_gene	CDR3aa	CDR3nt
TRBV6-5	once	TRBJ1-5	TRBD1	CASSLDREVGQPQHF	TGTGCCAGCAGTCTTGACAGGGAAGTTGGTCAGCCCCAGCATTTT
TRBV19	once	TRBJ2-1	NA	CASSIDRLGTRYNEQFF	TGTGCCAGTAGTATAGACCGACTTGGAACACGCTACAATGAGCAGTTCTTC
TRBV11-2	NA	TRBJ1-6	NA	CASSLNSPSALHF	TGTGCCAGCAGCTTAAACAGCCCCTCGGCCCTCCACTTT
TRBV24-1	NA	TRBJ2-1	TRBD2	CATSEIAGGPINEQFF	TGTGCCACCAGTGAGATAGCGGGAGGCCCCATAAATGAGCAGTTCTTC
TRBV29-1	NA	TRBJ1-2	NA	CSVEVRGKYGYTF	TGCAGCGTTGAAGTAAGGGGGAAATATGGCTACACCTTC
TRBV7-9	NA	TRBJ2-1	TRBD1	CASTSPRQGHNEQFF	TGTGCCAGCACCTCCCCGAGACAGGGCCACAATGAGCAGTTCTTC
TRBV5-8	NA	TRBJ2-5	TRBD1	CASTHIVRDSLQETQYF	TGTGCCAGCACCCACATAGTCCGGGACAGCTTACAAGAGACCCAGTACTTC
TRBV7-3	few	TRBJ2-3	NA	CASSLSAGMADTQYF	TGTGCCAGCAGCTTATCGGCGGGGATGGCAGATACGCAGTATTTT
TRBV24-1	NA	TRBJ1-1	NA	CATSDRTGGLTEAFF	TGTGCCACCAGTGATCGGACGGGGGGCCTTACTGAAGCTTTCTTT
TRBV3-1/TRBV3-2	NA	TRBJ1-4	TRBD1	CASSQSDRGHEKLFF	TGTGCCAGCAGCCAGTCGGACAGGGGACATGAAAAACTGTTTTTT
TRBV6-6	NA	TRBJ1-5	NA	CASSDGFRGRMGHF	TGTGCCAGCAGCGACGGGTTTCGGGGAAGGATGGGGCATTTT
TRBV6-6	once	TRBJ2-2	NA	CASSYSYGTGELFF	TGTGCCAGCAGTTACTCGTACGGCACCGGGGAGCTGTTTTTT
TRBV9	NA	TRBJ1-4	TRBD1	CASQQTYSGGEKLFF	TGTGCCAGCCAACAGACTTACTCAGGGGGTGAAAAACTGTTTTTT
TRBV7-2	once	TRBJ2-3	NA	CASSLARYTDTQYF	TGTGCCAGCAGCTTAGCGCGGTACACAGATACGCAGTATTTT
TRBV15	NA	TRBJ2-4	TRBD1	CATSRAGQGVVKNIQYF	TGTGCCACCAGCAGAGCGGGACAGGGGGTTGTCAAAAACATTCAGTACTTC
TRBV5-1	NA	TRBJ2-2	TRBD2	CASSLVLAAGGGELFF	TGCGCCAGCAGCTTGGTGCTAGCGGCCGGAGGCGGGGAGCTGTTTTTT
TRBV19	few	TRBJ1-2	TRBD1	CASRGQDYGYTF	TGTGCCAGTAGGGGACAGGATTATGGCTACACCTTC
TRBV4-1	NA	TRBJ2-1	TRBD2	CASSRGLAGGYNEQFF	TGCGCCAGCAGCCGAGGACTAGCGGGGGGGTACAATGAGCAGTTCTTC
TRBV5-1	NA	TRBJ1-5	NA	CASSLVGSYSNQPQHF	TGCGCCAGCAGCTTGGTTGGGAGCTATAGCAATCAGCCCCAGCATTTT
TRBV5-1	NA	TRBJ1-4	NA	CASSLWGDPTNEKLFF	TGCGCCAGCAGCTTGTGGGGCGATCCGACTAATGAAAAACTGTTTTTT
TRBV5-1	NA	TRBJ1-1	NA	CASSSSNTEAFF	TGCGCCAGCAGCTCCTCGAACACTGAAGCTTTCTTT
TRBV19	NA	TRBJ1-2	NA	CASSVTQGFGYTF	TGTGCCAGTAGTGTCACCCAGGGGTTTGGCTACACCTTC
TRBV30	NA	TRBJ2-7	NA	CAWSGDTGAGEQYF	TGTGCCTGGAGTGGCGACACTGGGGCCGGCGAGCAGTACTTC
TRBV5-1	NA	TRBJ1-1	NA	CASSPVVNTEAFF	TGCGCCAGCAGCCCCGTAGTTAACACTGAAGCTTTCTTT
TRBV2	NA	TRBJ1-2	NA	CASSPGSGHHGSYGYTF	TGTGCCAGCAGCCCGGGATCGGGACATCACGGATCGTATGGCTACACCTTC
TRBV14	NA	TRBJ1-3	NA	CASSQVDTIYF	TGTGCCAGCAGCCAAGTAGACACCATATATTTT
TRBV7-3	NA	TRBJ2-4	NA	CASSGSSADIQYF	TGTGCCAGCAGCGGATCTAGCGCCGACATTCAGTACTTC
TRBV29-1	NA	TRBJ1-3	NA	CSGRVGGNTIYF	TGCAGCGGCAGGGTCGGGGGAAACACCATATATTTT
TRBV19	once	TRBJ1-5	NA	CASSMAPIQGYYSNQPQHF	TGTGCCAGTAGTATGGCCCCCATACAGGGATACTATAGCAATCAGCCCCAGCATTTT
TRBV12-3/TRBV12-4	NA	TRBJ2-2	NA	CTSSFYPGELFF	TGTACCAGCAGTTTTTATCCCGGGGAGCTGTTTTTT
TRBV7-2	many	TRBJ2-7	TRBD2	CASSFQRERNEQYF	TGTGCCAGCAGCTTTCAGCGGGAGAGAAACGAGCAGTACTTC
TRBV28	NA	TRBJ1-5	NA	CASSLVRGQPQHF	TGTGCCAGCAGTTTAGTTAGGGGTCAGCCCCAGCATTTT
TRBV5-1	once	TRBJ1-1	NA	CASSLLSGDALAEAFF	TGCGCCAGCAGCTTGTTGTCGGGGGATGCTCTCGCTGAAGCTTTCTTT
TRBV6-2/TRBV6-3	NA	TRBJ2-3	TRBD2	CASSYSFLLSGTSDFHTQYF	TGTGCCAGCAGTTACTCTTTTCTTTTGTCGGGGACTAGCGACTTTCATACGCAGTATTTT
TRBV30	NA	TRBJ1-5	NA	CAWSVRTWGGRNQPQHF	TGTGCCTGGAGTGTACGGACGTGGGGGGGACGCAATCAGCCCCAGCATTTT
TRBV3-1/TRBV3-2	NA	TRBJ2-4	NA	CASSRGERQYF	TGTGCCAGCAGCCGTGGGGAGCGTCAGTACTTC
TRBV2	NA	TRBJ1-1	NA	CASIEGPKTEAFF	TGTGCCAGCATTGAAGGTCCTAAGACTGAAGCTTTCTTT
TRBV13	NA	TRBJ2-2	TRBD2	CASSPGLAGDYTGELFF	TGTGCCAGCAGCCCGGGACTAGCGGGGGACTACACCGGGGAGCTGTTTTTT
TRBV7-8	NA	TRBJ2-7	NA	CASSSQGGSYEQYF	TGTGCCAGCAGCTCACAAGGGGGTTCCTACGAGCAGTACTTC
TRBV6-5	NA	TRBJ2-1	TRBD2	CASSTTSGKYNEQFF	TGTGCCAGCAGTACAACTAGCGGGAAATACAATGAGCAGTTCTTC
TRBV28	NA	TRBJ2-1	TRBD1	CASSPSGGNEQFF	TGTGCCAGCAGTCCTTCAGGGGGAAATGAGCAGTTCTTC
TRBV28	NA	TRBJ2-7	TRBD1	CASSSPGQGGAYEQYF	TGTGCCAGCAGTTCCCCAGGACAGGGGGGGGCTTACGAGCAGTACTTC
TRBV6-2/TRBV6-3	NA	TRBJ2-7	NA	CASSFSDEQYF	TGTGCCAGCAGTTTTTCGGACGAGCAGTACTTC
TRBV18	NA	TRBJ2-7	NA	CASSPRFGQAYEQYF	TGTGCCAGCTCACCAAGGTTCGGACAAGCCTACGAGCAGTACTTC
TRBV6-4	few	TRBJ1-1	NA	CASSPQENTEAFF	TGTGCCAGCAGTCCTCAGGAGAACACTGAAGCTTTCTTT
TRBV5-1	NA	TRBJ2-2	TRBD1	CASSPDREAGELFF	TGCGCCAGCAGCCCGGACAGGGAGGCCGGGGAGCTGTTTTTT
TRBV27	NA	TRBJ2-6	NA	CASSPSFSRGAAGANVLTF	TGTGCCAGCAGTCCCTCCTTTTCTCGGGGGGCCGCTGGGGCCAACGTCCTGACTTTC
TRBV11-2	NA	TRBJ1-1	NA	CASNPGGVQLNTEAFF	TGTGCCAGCAATCCGGGGGGGGTTCAATTGAACACTGAAGCTTTCTTT
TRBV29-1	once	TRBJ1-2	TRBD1	CSVTWTGSYGYTF	TGCAGCGTCACCTGGACAGGTTCTTATGGCTACACCTTC
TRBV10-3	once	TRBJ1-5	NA	CAISESTRGSSNQPQHF	TGTGCCATCAGTGAGTCGACTCGGGGGTCTAGCAATCAGCCCCAGCATTTT
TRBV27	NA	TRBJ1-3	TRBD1	CASRRDRGNTIYF	TGTGCCAGCCGACGGGACAGGGGAAACACCATATATTTT
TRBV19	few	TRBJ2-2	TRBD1	CASSSDREAPNTGELFF	TGTGCCAGTAGCTCGGACAGGGAGGCCCCGAACACCGGGGAGCTGTTTTTT
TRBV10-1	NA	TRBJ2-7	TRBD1	CASSKQGIGPYEQYF	TGCGCCAGCAGCAAACAGGGGATAGGGCCCTACGAGCAGTACTTC
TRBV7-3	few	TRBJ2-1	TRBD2	CASSLNGRAGNEQFF	TGTGCCAGCAGCCTAAACGGGAGGGCCGGCAATGAGCAGTTCTTC
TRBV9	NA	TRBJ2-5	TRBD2	CASSSGTSGQETQYF	TGTGCCAGCAGCTCCGGGACTAGCGGGCAAGAGACCCAGTACTTC